The 18 T cell receptor beta chains below were found in one sample sequenced in a study of T cell changes during pregnancy in multiple sclerosis. Only in-frame clones appear in the TCRdb table, and some are missing; sequencing was by immunoSEQ multiplex PCR. The data show some 94,000 clones, around 93% seen once. Sequenced here: peripheral blood, sampled in the first trimester of pregnancy. The receptors come from a female donor in good health, enrolled as a control in a pregnancy study.

V is TRBV15 and J is TRBJ1-1; possibly TRBD1 for D (5 bases). Germline V gene lookup returns CDR1 LNHNV and CDR2 YYDKDF (reference sequence). Between the trimmed V and J ends, which lost 4 bases and 2 bases, there was a span of 11 bases. The CDR3 length is 14 residues. CDR3 in amino acids: CATSTRATNTEAFF. The CDR3 DNA is TGTGCCACCAGCACCAGGGCTACCAACACTGAAGCTTTCTTT.

The V call is TRBV28, the J call TRBJ1-2; TRBD1 aligns across 7 bases. The CDR3 contains 12 residues. The V gene's germline CDR1 is MDHEN and CDR2 SYDVKM. With 5 bases clipped from V and 8 bases from J, the junction kept 5 bases outside the gene matches. In DNA form, the CDR3 reads TGTGCCAGCAGTCTAGGGGGCTGGGGCTACACCTTC. Protein product: CASSLGGWGYTF.

This clone occurred once. The genes are TRBV5-4 and TRBJ1-1; 9 bases are a match to TRBD1. The CDR3 totals 14 residues. V lost 0 bases, J lost 5 bases, and 2 bases stayed unmatched. From germline, CDR1 is SGHNT and CDR2 YYREEE (reference sequence). The CDR3 DNA sequence: TGTGCCAGCAGCTTGGTTGGGACAGGGACTGAAGCTTTCTTT. This sequence encodes CASSLVGTGTEAFF.

The chain uses TRBV6-1 and TRBJ1-1; D gene ambiguous. V lost 3 bases, J lost 1 base, and 3 bases lay in between. CDR3 length equals 12 residues. Germline lookup yields CDR1 MNHNS and CDR2 SASEGT. For the CDR3, the DNA is TGTGCCAGCAGTGACAGGAACACTGAAGCTTTCTTT. Translating it yields CASSDRNTEAFF.

V gene TRBV19 combines with J gene TRBJ2-2; D perhaps matches TRBD2 (5 bases). Germline-derived CDR1 and CDR2 are LNHDA and SQIVND (reference sequence). Trimming stripped 7 bases from V and 2 bases from J, with 11 bases between. The CDR3 has 14 amino acids. CDR3 in amino acids: CASNQRTNTGELFF. The CDR3 DNA reads TGTGCCAGTAACCAGCGGACTAACACCGGGGAGCTGTTTTTT.

The V gene is TRBV5-5, the J gene TRBJ1-2; D is perhaps TRBD1 (6 bases). CDR1 and CDR2 (germline): SGHKS, YYEKEE (reference sequence). The CDR3 totals 14 residues. V shed 2 bases and J shed 4 bases, with 12 bases lying between them. CDR3 sequence (DNA): TGTGCCAGCAGCTTCCCGGACAGTTCCTATGGCTACACCTTC. Translating it yields CASSFPDSSYGYTF.

Only one count was recorded for this clone. The V gene is TRBV25-1, the J gene TRBJ2-3, with D unclear. Germline-derived CDR1 and CDR2 are MGHDK and SYGVNS. V was clipped by 6 bases and J by 9 bases, with 16 bases between them. This CDR3 region has 13 residues. CDR3 bases: TGTGCCAGCAGGGGCCAAAATAGTCGCACGCAGTATTTT. It translates to CASRGQNSRTQYF. The full variable domain, completed using reference TRBV25-1 and TRBJ2-3, is EADIYQTPRYLVIGTGKKITLECSQTMGHDKMYWYQQDPGMELHLIHYSYGVNSTEKGDLSSESTVSRIRTEHFPLTLESARPSHTSQYLCASRGQNSRTQYFGPGTRLTVL.

The chain is built from TRBV20-1 and TRBJ2-1; D gene uncertain. Germline CDR1 and CDR2: DFQATT and SNEGSKA (reference sequence). V was pared by 3 bases and J by 4 bases, with 4 bases between. The CDR3 runs 11 residues. CDR3 loop: CSASNYNEQFF. CDR3 DNA sequence: TGCAGTGCTAGCAATTACAATGAGCAGTTCTTC.

This chain uses TRBV6-6 with TRBJ1-1; D is ambiguous. Trimming took off 0 bases at V and 4 bases at J, with 15 bases between the two ends. CDR3 length: 16 residues. Germline V gene sequence: CDR1 MNHNY, CDR2 SVGAGI (reference sequence). The CDR3 reads CASSYSVTREVTEAFF. The CDR3 DNA sequence: TGTGCCAGCAGTTACTCGGTCACTAGAGAAGTCACTGAAGCTTTCTTT.

A word on this clone: The same CDR3 also results from other DNA sequences found in this sample. This chain joins TRBV7-2 and TRBJ2-7; weak D call: TRBD1 (6 bases). CDR1 SGHTA and CDR2 FQGNSA come from the germline V gene. Trimming stripped 5 bases from V and 3 bases from J, with 11 bases between. The CDR3 is made up of 13 amino acids. The DNA for the CDR3 is TGTGCCAGCAGCCGGGACACCTACTACGAGCAGTACTTC. Protein sequence: CASSRDTYYEQYF. The whole variable domain, filled in from reference TRBV7-2 and TRBJ2-7, reads GAGVSQSPSNKVTEKGKDVELRCDPISGHTALYWYRQSLGQGLEFLIYFQGNSAPDKSGLPSDRFSAERTGGSVSTLTIQRTQQEDSAVYLCASSRDTYYEQYFGPGTRLTVT.

This chain joins TRBV2 and TRBJ2-7; D might be TRBD1 (6 bases). This CDR3 is built from 14 residues. V lost 6 bases to trimming and J lost 5 bases, with 17 bases between them. Per the germline V gene, CDR1 is SNHLY and CDR2 is FYNNEI. CDR3 loop: CASSPGQRLDEQYF. CDR3 bases: TGTGCCAGCAGCCCCGGACAGAGGTTGGACGAGCAGTACTTC.

The CDR3 spells CASRGEGYEQYF. The CDR3 DNA reads as TGTGCCAGCAGGGGGGAGGGCTACGAGCAGTACTTC. This chain uses TRBV6-5 with TRBJ2-7, with 7 bases lining up with TRBD2. CDR3 length equals 12 residues. V lost 6 bases, J lost 3 bases, and 2 bases stayed unmatched. Germline CDR1 is MNHEY and CDR2 is SVGAGI.

The chain carries TRBV6-5 and TRBJ2-1; the match to TRBD2 covers 7 bases. Trimming cost V 5 bases and J 6 bases; bases outside gene matches: 4. This CDR3 region has 13 residues. Per the germline V gene, CDR1 is MNHEY and CDR2 is SVGAGI. The CDR3 reads CASSRGLVNEQFF. The DNA for the CDR3 is TGTGCCAGCAGTCGTGGACTAGTCAATGAGCAGTTCTTC.

This chain links TRBV7-9 with TRBJ2-5; D uncertain. This CDR3 has 13 residues. V lost 8 bases and J lost 1, with 11 bases in between. Germline lookup yields CDR1 SEHNR and CDR2 FQNEAQ (reference sequence). CDR3 coding DNA: TGTGCCAGCTTGAATACGGTCCAAGAGACCCAGTACTTC. Encoded protein: CASLNTVQETQYF. The full variable domain, rest sourced from reference TRBV7-9 and TRBJ2-5, is DTGVSQNPRHKITKRGQNVTFRCDPISEHNRLYWYRQTLGQGPEFLTYFQNEAQLEKSRLLSDRFSAERPKGSFSTLEIQRTEQGDSAMYLCASLNTVQETQYFGPGTRLLVL.

With regard to this clone: Distinct nucleotide sequences in the sample also encode this CDR3. The rearrangement joins TRBV4-3 to TRBJ2-1, with 7 bases matching TRBD1. There are 15 residues in the CDR3. V shed 2 bases and J 4 bases; nucleotides not matched to a gene: 5. From germline, CDR1 is LGHNA and CDR2 YSLEER. Written as DNA, the CDR3 is TGCGCCAGCAGCCAAAGACAGGGCTTATACAATGAGCAGTTCTTC. This codes for CASSQRQGLYNEQFF.

The genes are TRBV2 and TRBJ1-5, with D perhaps TRBD1 (5 bases). V was trimmed by 7 bases and J by 5 bases, leaving 12 bases between them. Germline V lookup: CDR1 SNHLY, CDR2 FYNNEI. CDR3 length: 13 residues. The CDR3 region is CASTWGGDQPQHF. CDR3 in DNA: TGTGCCAGCACCTGGGGGGGGGATCAGCCCCAGCATTTT.

The chain is built from TRBV5-5 and TRBJ1-5, with D perhaps matching TRBD1 (5 bases). The CDR3 consists of 14 residues. The germline gives CDR1 SGHKS, CDR2 YYEKEE (reference sequence). V lost 1 base and J lost 5, with 10 bases in between. The CDR3 region is CASSLYKGYQPQHF. The CDR3 region has the DNA TGTGCCAGCAGCTTGTACAAGGGGTATCAGCCCCAGCATTTT.

This clone occurred once. V and J are TRBV27 and TRBJ2-2, with D perhaps TRBD1 (6 bases). There are 13 residues in the CDR3. CDR1 and CDR2 from the germline V gene are MNHEY and SMNVEV (reference sequence). V was cut by 8 bases and J by 4 bases, with 11 bases left in between. Here the CDR3 reads CASRRTATGELFF. The CDR3 nucleotides read TGTGCCAGCCGTCGGACAGCCACCGGGGAGCTGTTTTTT.